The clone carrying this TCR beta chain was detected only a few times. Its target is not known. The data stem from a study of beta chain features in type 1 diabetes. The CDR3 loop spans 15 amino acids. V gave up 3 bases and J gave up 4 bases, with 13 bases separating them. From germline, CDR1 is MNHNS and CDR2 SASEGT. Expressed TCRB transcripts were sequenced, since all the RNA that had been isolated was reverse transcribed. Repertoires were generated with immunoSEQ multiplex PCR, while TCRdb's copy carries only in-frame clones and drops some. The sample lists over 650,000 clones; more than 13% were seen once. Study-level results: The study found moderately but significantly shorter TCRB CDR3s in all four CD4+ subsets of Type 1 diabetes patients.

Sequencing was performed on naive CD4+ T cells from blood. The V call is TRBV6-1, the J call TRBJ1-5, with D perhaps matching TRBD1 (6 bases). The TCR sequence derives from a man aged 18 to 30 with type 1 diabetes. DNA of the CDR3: TGTGCCAGCAGTGACCCCCTACAGGGTAATCAGCCCCAGCATTTT. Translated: CASSDPLQGNQPQHF.